These 30 T cell receptor beta chains originate from one sample sequenced in a study of blood T cell repertoires in COVID-19. Profiled with immunoSEQ multiplex PCR; TCRdb holds only in-frame clones, not every one. The sample consists of about 140,000 clones, about four fifths of them appearing once. Input material: peripheral blood. These receptor sequences come from a woman aged 55-70 years with acute or convalescent COVID-19.

This rearrangement joins TRBV6-5 to TRBJ1-2; D is ambiguous. This CDR3 region has 13 residues. Germline V gene sequence: CDR1 MNHEY, CDR2 SVGAGI. Trimming removed 6 bases at V and 7 bases at J, with 15 bases between. The CDR3 DNA sequence: TGTGCCAGCAGGGCCGGGGAGGTGATTGGCTACACCTTC. Protein: CASRAGEVIGYTF.

In this sample, this clone turned up a few times. The chain combines TRBV13 with TRBJ2-3; D gene uncertain. From germline, CDR1 is PRHDT and CDR2 FYEKMQ (reference sequence). Trimming pared 2 bases from V and 8 bases from J, leaving 8 bases between. The CDR3 runs to 12 residues. CDR3 bases: TGTGCCAGCAGCTTAACCGCGAGTACGCAGTATTTT. Its translation: CASSLTASTQYF. Based on the CDR3 plus reference TRBV13 and TRBJ2-3, the full variable domain is AAGVIQSPRHLIKEKRETATLKCYPIPRHDTVYWYQQGPGQDPQFLISFYEKMQSDKGSIPDRFSAQQFSDYHSELNMSSLELGDSALYFCASSLTASTQYFGPGTRLTVL.

This clone was recorded a few times. V gene TRBV28 combines with J gene TRBJ1-2; 10 positions match TRBD1. The V and J ends lost 3 bases and 6 bases, in that order; junction bases with no gene match: 7. The germline gives CDR1 MDHEN, CDR2 SYDVKM. The CDR3 has 15 amino acids. The chain's CDR3 is CASSFPAGTGDGYTF. As DNA, the CDR3 is TGTGCCAGCAGTTTTCCCGCCGGGACAGGGGATGGCTACACCTTC.

J is TRBJ2-2 and V is TRBV4-3, with 13 bases aligning to TRBD2. The CDR3 consists of 16 residues. CDR1 LGHNA and CDR2 YSLEER come from the germline V gene. Trimming cost V 1 base and J 6 bases; bases outside gene matches: 2. The CDR3 loop reads CASSQGTSGSPGELFF. CDR3 sequence (DNA): TGCGCCAGCAGCCAAGGGACTAGCGGGAGCCCCGGGGAGCTGTTTTTT.

The chain carries TRBV5-1 and TRBJ1-2; 8 nucleotides line up with TRBD1. The CDR3 is 13 amino acids. The germline V gene encodes CDR1 SGHRS and CDR2 YFSETQ. The V gene end was trimmed by 4 bases and the J gene end by 3 bases; junction bases not matched to a gene: 2. The CDR3 region is CASSTTGDYGYTF. CDR3 sequence (DNA): TGCGCCAGCAGCACGACAGGGGACTATGGCTACACCTTC. Full variable domain (rest looked up from reference TRBV5-1 and TRBJ1-2): KAGVTQTPRYLIKTRGQQVTLSCSPISGHRSVSWYQQTPGQGLQFLFEYFSETQRNKGNFPGRFSGRQFSNSRSEMNVSTLELGDSALYLCASSTTGDYGYTFGSGTRLTVV.

The chain employs TRBV7-9 and TRBJ2-3; 8 positions agree with TRBD2. Germline-derived CDR1 and CDR2 are SEHNR and FQNEAQ (reference sequence). After removal of 2 bases from V and 0 bases from J, the junction contained 1 base not matched to a gene. The CDR3 covers 15 residues. CDR3 bases: TGTGCCAGCAGCTTAACTAGCGGAAGCACAGATACGCAGTATTTT. It encodes CASSLTSGSTDTQYF.

The V gene is TRBV9, the J gene TRBJ2-5; 8 bases agree with TRBD2. Losses at the gene ends were 0 bases for V and 4 bases for J; bases not matched to a gene: 8. This CDR3 comprises 16 residues. Germline-derived CDR1 and CDR2 are SGDLS and YYNGEE. CDR3 bases: TGTGCCAGCAGCGTAGCCCCGGGAGGGGCCGGAGAGACCCAGTACTTC. Protein sequence: CASSVAPGGAGETQYF.

The chain recombines TRBV10-3 with TRBJ2-5, with D possibly TRBD2 on 5 matching bases. Deletions cut 4 bases from V and 5 bases from J, with 8 bases between. CDR3 length equals 12 residues. Germline V gives CDR1 ENHRY, CDR2 SYGVKD. The CDR3 loop is CAISGGEETQYF. DNA for the CDR3: TGTGCCATCAGTGGTGGGGAGGAGACCCAGTACTTC.

This clone turned up a few times. This chain connects TRBV4-2 to TRBJ2-3; D perhaps matches TRBD1 (5 bases). The V gene lost 0 bases and the J gene lost 1 base, with 8 bases spanning the gap. CDR1 is LGHNA and CDR2 is YNFKEQ in the germline V gene. The CDR3 covers 15 residues. Here the CDR3 reads CASSQDARGTDTQYF. CDR3 DNA sequence: TGTGCCAGCAGCCAAGATGCCAGGGGCACAGATACGCAGTATTTT.

This rearrangement joins TRBV2 to TRBJ2-2, with no clear D. Germline CDR1 reads SNHLY; CDR2 reads FYNNEI. The germline V and J ends were trimmed by 1 base and 2 bases, with 5 bases remaining between them. The CDR3 covers 14 residues. CDR3 coding DNA: TGTGCCAGCAGTGAAGGTCTCAACACCGGGGAGCTGTTTTTT. This encodes CASSEGLNTGELFF.

The J gene is TRBJ2-3, the V gene TRBV5-1, with 9 bases identical to TRBD1. The V gene's germline CDR1 is SGHRS and CDR2 YFSETQ. The CDR3 consists of 17 residues. Trimming removed 4 bases from V and 2 bases from J; junction bases left unmatched: 11. The CDR3 is CASSSLPGQGHTDTQYF. CDR3 bases: TGCGCCAGCAGCAGCCTACCAGGACAGGGGCACACAGATACGCAGTATTTT.

V is TRBV12-3 or TRBV12-4 and J is TRBJ1-1, with D hard to call. There are 12 residues in the CDR3. The V and J ends lost 2 bases and 5 bases respectively, with 6 bases between them. DNA for the CDR3: TGTGCCAGCAGTTTATCAGGAACTGAAGCTTTCTTT. The encoded protein is CASSLSGTEAFF.

The V call is TRBV25-1, the J call TRBJ2-3; 12 positions match TRBD2. V lost 5 bases and J lost 3; bases outside the gene matches: 3. Germline CDR1 and CDR2: MGHDK and SYGVNS. CDR3 length: 15 amino acids. DNA for the CDR3: TGTGCCAGCAGTCCCGGGACTAGCGGGACAGATACGCAGTATTTT. Translated: CASSPGTSGTDTQYF.

Only a few counts were recorded for this clone. The chain recombines TRBV20-1 with TRBJ1-4; D unresolved. This CDR3 has 16 residues. V gave up 3 bases and J gave up 0 bases, with 14 bases separating them. Germline CDR1 DFQATT, CDR2 SNEGSKA (reference sequence). The CDR3 sequence is CSASATMSATNEKLFF. In nucleotides, the CDR3 is TGCAGTGCTAGTGCTACGATGTCGGCAACTAATGAAAAACTGTTTTTT.

This clone was found a few times. The gene calls are TRBV7-9 and TRBJ2-2; 9 positions agree with TRBD1. Germline assignment: CDR1 SEHNR and CDR2 FQNEAQ (reference sequence). The CDR3 is 14 amino acids. After removal of 5 bases from V and 7 bases from J, the junction contained 5 bases not matched to a gene. CDR3 loop: CASSPDRGNGELFF. CDR3 bases: TGTGCCAGCAGCCCGGACAGGGGCAACGGGGAGCTGTTTTTT.

This chain links TRBV11-2 with TRBJ2-7; D call uncertain. This CDR3 spans 13 amino acids. V was trimmed by 5 bases and J by 4 bases, leaving 12 bases between them. Germline V gene sequence: CDR1 SGHAT, CDR2 FQNNGV. The CDR3 reads CASSPLLIYEQYF. CDR3 coding DNA: TGTGCCAGCAGCCCCCTACTGATATACGAGCAGTACTTC.

The chain has TRBV11-2 and TRBJ1-1; a possible D gene is TRBD1 (6 bases). The CDR3 has 18 residues. Deletions cut 0 bases from V and 0 bases from J, with 17 bases between. Germline CDR1 and CDR2: SGHAT and FQNNGV. The CDR3 nucleotides read TGTGCCAGCAGCTTAGACGGAGTCAGACAGGTCGTGAACACTGAAGCTTTCTTT. Residues: CASSLDGVRQVVNTEAFF. The full variable domain, with the rest looked up from reference TRBV11-2 and TRBJ1-1, is EAGVAQSPRYKIIEKRQSVAFWCNPISGHATLYWYQQILGQGPKLLIQFQNNGVVDDSQLPKDRFSAERLKGVDSTLKIQPAKLEDSAVYLCASSLDGVRQVVNTEAFFGQGTRLTVV.

DNA for the CDR3: TGTGCCATCTCGGGGGGGCGGCAAAGCACTGAAGCTTTCTTT. It specifies CAISGGRQSTEAFF. This chain joins TRBV10-3 and TRBJ1-1, with a possible D match to TRBD1 (6 bases). The germline V and J ends were trimmed by 8 bases and 4 bases, with 17 bases remaining between them. There are 14 residues in the CDR3. CDR1 is ENHRY and CDR2 is SYGVKD in the germline V gene.

This chain connects TRBV30 to TRBJ2-1; possibly TRBD2 for D (7 bases). V lost 3 bases and J 16 bases, leaving 22 bases between the germline ends. The germline gives CDR1 GTSNPN, CDR2 SVGIG (reference sequence). The CDR3 is 13 residues long. The CDR3 sequence: CAWSPKGGVGEFF. In DNA form, the CDR3 reads TGTGCCTGGAGCCCCAAGGGGGGGGTTGGGGAATTCTTC.

The chain employs TRBV15 and TRBJ2-3; D remains unclear. With 4 bases removed from V and 10 bases from J, the gap between germline ends came to 12 bases. This CDR3 is 12 amino acids long. The V gene's germline CDR1 is LNHNV and CDR2 YYDKDF (reference sequence). The CDR3 reads CATSTEAAPQYF. The CDR3 nucleotides read TGTGCCACCAGCACAGAGGCGGCGCCGCAGTATTTT.

This sequence joins TRBV6-2 or TRBV6-3 and TRBJ1-2; D is possibly TRBD1 (6 bases). Trimming cost V 6 bases and J 5 bases, with 10 bases left between them. Per germline, CDR1 MNHEY and CDR2 SVGEGT. This CDR3 is built from 12 residues. The CDR3 nucleotides are TGTGCCAGCAGCCAGAGGGGGTATGGCTACACCTTC. Encoded protein: CASSQRGYGYTF.

The chain couples TRBV9 to TRBJ1-1, with TRBD1 matching 9 bases. This CDR3 spans 13 amino acids. Germline CDR1 SGDLS, CDR2 YYNGEE. V shed 4 bases, J shed 8 bases, and the junction held 6 bases outside the gene matches. In nucleotides, the CDR3 is TGTGCCAGCAGCCATTCCGACAGGGGGGAAGCTTTCTTT. Translating gives CASSHSDRGEAFF.

The chain carries TRBV10-3 and TRBJ1-1; possibly TRBD1 for D (5 bases). Trimming stripped 4 bases from V and 8 bases from J, with 14 bases between. CDR1 is ENHRY, CDR2 SYGVKD, per germline. The CDR3 length is 13 residues. CDR3 loop: CAISGEQETEAFF. The CDR3 bases are TGTGCCATCAGTGGGGAACAGGAGACAGAAGCTTTCTTT.

The chain employs TRBV13 and TRBJ2-5; 12 bases are shared with TRBD2. In germline, CDR1 is PRHDT, CDR2 FYEKMQ (reference sequence). The CDR3 contains 16 residues. With V trimmed by 6 bases and J by 2 bases, 7 bases remained unmatched. CDR3 nucleotides: TGTGCCAGCAGGGACAGGACTAGCGGGACACAAGAGACCCAGTACTTC. Protein: CASRDRTSGTQETQYF.

The chain combines TRBV19 with TRBJ2-5; 14 bases agree with TRBD2. CDR1 is LNHDA and CDR2 is SQIVND in the germline V gene (reference sequence). V shed 4 bases, J shed 5 bases, and the junction held 9 bases outside the gene matches. There are 17 residues in the CDR3. The CDR3 is CASSRETSGRAAETQYF. CDR3 in DNA: TGTGCCAGTAGTAGAGAGACTAGCGGGAGGGCCGCGGAGACCCAGTACTTC.

V is TRBV7-3 and J is TRBJ2-1; D is uncertain. Trimming stripped 3 bases from V and 5 bases from J, with 11 bases between. In germline, CDR1 is SGHTA, CDR2 FQGTGA. This CDR3 is built from 14 residues. The CDR3, as DNA: TGTGCCAGCAGCTTGTCCGGGTTAGACAATGAGCAGTTCTTC. As protein: CASSLSGLDNEQFF.

The gene calls are TRBV19 and TRBJ2-7; 9 bases are shared with TRBD2. Germline V gene lookup returns CDR1 LNHDA and CDR2 SQIVND (reference sequence). The V segment lost 3 bases and the J segment 2 bases; nucleotides outside the gene matches: 17. This CDR3 contains 19 residues. The CDR3 DNA sequence: TGTGCCAGTAGTATTTTTCCCCTCTCGGCGGGAGGGCCTCCCTACGAGCAGTACTTC. It yields the protein CASSIFPLSAGGPPYEQYF.

The V gene is TRBV12-5, the J gene TRBJ1-2, with D perhaps TRBD1 (5 bases). The V gene's germline CDR1 is LGHNT and CDR2 FRNRAP. The V gene lost 5 bases and the J gene lost 8 bases, with 21 bases spanning the gap. The CDR3 loop spans 15 amino acids. In nucleotides, the CDR3 is TGTGCTAGTGGTCCCCAACCCAGGGTAGTCCGCGGCTACACCTTC. Translating gives CASGPQPRVVRGYTF.

Comments on this clone: The junction shows a germline mismatch at one end, possibly a read error. This rearrangement joins TRBV30 to TRBJ1-2; D is uncertain. Germline lookup yields CDR1 GTSNPN and CDR2 SVGIG (reference sequence). CDR3 length: 11 amino acids. CDR3 in amino acids: CAWSVLTAADF. The CDR3 region has the DNA TGTGCCTGGAGTGTACTAACCGCCGCGGACTTC.

This clone was picked up one time. The chain has TRBV28 and TRBJ2-3, with TRBD2 matching 13 bases. There are 16 residues in the CDR3. The germline gives CDR1 MDHEN, CDR2 SYDVKM. Unmatched junction bases numbered 5, after V lost 5 bases and J lost 3 bases. Here the CDR3 DNA reads TGTGCCAGCAGTCCCCGGACTAGCGGGAGTACAGATACGCAGTATTTT. Protein: CASSPRTSGSTDTQYF.